This T cell receptor beta chain was retrieved from a study of beta chain features in type 1 diabetes. Study findings and constraints: All four CD4+ subsets of Type 1 diabetes patients contained TCRB CDR3s that were moderately but significantly shorter.

The V segment lost 7 bases and the J segment 5 bases; nucleotides outside the gene matches: 8. CDR3 length equals 14 residues. Germline V gene sequence: CDR1 LNHDA, CDR2 SQIVND (reference sequence). Remarks on this clone: Its antigen is not identified.

The isolated RNA, all of it, was reverse transcribed, so expressed TCRB transcripts were what got sequenced. Clones were sequenced by immunoSEQ multiplex PCR, and TCRdb holds only the in-frame ones, with some missing. The table shows tens of thousands of clones, with about 68% occurring only once. The specimen sequenced was Tregs from blood. The rearrangement uses TRBV19 and TRBJ2-3; 8 positions match TRBD1. This TCR was sampled from a man between 25 and 39 years old with type 1 diabetes. Some clones in this sample may be carry-over from other donors' samples. The CDR3 region has the DNA TGTGCCAGTAAGGCCCTGACAGGGGAAGATACGCAGTATTTT. The encoded protein is CASKALTGEDTQYF.